The T cell receptor beta chain described here comes from a study of blood T cells in healthy people across ages. CDR1 is SNHLY and CDR2 is FYNNEI in the germline V gene. V lost 6 bases and J lost 3; bases outside the gene matches: 10. This CDR3 spans 15 amino acids. Sample-barcoded 5' priming and a J-beta primer mix drove a second PCR of about 6 to 12 cycles. TCRdb analysed the 5' RACE reads with MiXCR anew, one entry per CDR3 protein. Of hundreds of thousands of distinct CDR3 sequences in the sample, around a quarter were seen once. In addition, the sample was reused for a study of T cells of mothers and their children.

V is TRBV2 and J is TRBJ2-7, with 8 bases matching TRBD2. Sequencing was performed on blood. The receptor was derived from a boy aged 5-17 years in good health. CDR3 bases: TGTGCCAGCAGGGAAACTAGCGGTACCCTCTACGAGCAGTACTTC. Translation: CASRETSGTLYEQYF.